The TCR beta chain described here comes from a study of early T cells in non-severe SARS-CoV-2 infection. About the research overall: Chains were not paired, and sequencing was done on bulk RNA from unsorted whole blood.

TCRdb re-called the 5' RACE reads through MiXCR, storing one row per CDR3 protein. Of about 59,000 distinct CDR3 sequences in the sample, around 13% are singletons; the top ten hold roughly 1.4%. The CDR3 has 13 residues. The V end lost 2 bases, the J end lost 4 bases, and 11 bases lay between the germline ends. Germline V gene sequence: CDR1 SQVTM, CDR2 ANQGSEA. The rearrangement uses TRBV29-1 and TRBJ1-1; a possible D gene is TRBD1 (5 bases). The sequence was collected from an adult who was a healthcare worker with PCR-confirmed SARS-CoV-2 infection or an uninfected control (not recorded which). Sequenced material: whole blood. The CDR3 is CSVESQVGTEAFF. CDR3 coding DNA: TGCAGCGTTGAATCACAGGTCGGCACTGAAGCTTTCTTT.